This T cell receptor beta chain appears in the sequencing data of a study of blood T cell repertoires in COVID-19. For the study at large: The study drew acute and convalescent COVID-19 samples from the United States, Italy and Spain.

In germline, CDR1 is LNHDA, CDR2 SQIVND (reference sequence). The V end lost 9 bases, the J end lost 6 bases, and 17 bases lay between the germline ends. The CDR3 spans 13 residues. Original analysis: Amplification with reference gene primers provided the estimates of nucleated cell counts. Measured with immunoSEQ multiplex PCR; TCRdb has only the in-frame clones, and not every one. V, J and clone size reflect that table, while D and trimming were determined from the DNA. The top ten clones hold around 3.6% of a sample with some 290,000 clones, around 87% of them seen once. This sequence was found in a man younger than 35 with active or convalescent COVID-19. The chain has TRBV19 and TRBJ1-1; D is unclear. The sequenced sample was peripheral blood. This CDR3 is CASAEAYLAEAFF. In DNA form, the CDR3 reads TGTGCCAGCGCAGAGGCCTATTTGGCTGAAGCTTTCTTT.